This is a list of T cell receptor beta chains from one sample in a study of blood T cell repertoires in COVID-19. Using immunoSEQ multiplex PCR, the repertoire was profiled, and TCRdb retains in-frame clones only, with some absent. The sample contains tens of thousands of clones, more than 75% of which appear only once. Material for sequencing was peripheral blood. The receptors shown here come from a human donor in a cohort sampled during active COVID-19. The donor label of this sample is uncertain. Both conserved end residues are trimmed from each CDR3. Each record gives: V gene, J gene, CDR3 protein.

TRBV29-1	TRBJ2-2	SVGLAANTGELF
TRBV5-4	TRBJ2-1	ASSPGLGFYEQF
TRBV19	TRBJ1-2	ASSSGDRTHYGYT
TRBV6-6	TRBJ1-5	ASSYMEQNQPQH
TRBV7-2	TRBJ2-2	ASRPGGGNTGELF
TRBV19	TRBJ1-6	ASSSSSSGASPLH
TRBV6-5	TRBJ2-7	ASSSDRGRINEQY
TRBV19	TRBJ1-1	ASSIDRGPTEAF
TRBV30	TRBJ1-5	AWSVERQPYSNQPQH
TRBV5-6	TRBJ1-3	ASSPNGPGDRNTIY
TRBV6-5	TRBJ2-1	ASSYSGTGSANEQF
TRBV2	TRBJ2-3	ASSENWTGGTDTQY
TRBV7-2	TRBJ2-4	ASSLPGGGLNIQY
TRBV7-6	TRBJ2-1	ASSLELGTYNEQF
TRBV14	TRBJ2-1	ASSQKAAGDGNEQF
TRBV29-1	TRBJ1-1	SGRDRADTEAF
TRBV5-4	TRBJ2-7	ASSPLQGAAYEQY
TRBV30	TRBJ1-6	AWILAGRDMILNSPLH
TRBV7-2	TRBJ1-1	ASSLTQNTEAF
TRBV5-1	TRBJ2-5	ASSPRQGRSGETQY
TRBV5-1	TRBJ2-7	ASSFGMFLGQAYEQY
TRBV7-6	TRBJ2-7	ASSRSGLALPYEQY
TRBV29-1	TRBJ2-7	SVGGGYEQY
TRBV5-1	TRBJ1-2	ASSSQQGHSAV
TRBV4-1	TRBJ1-2	ASSQELGGRAYGYT
TRBV4-1	TRBJ2-5	ASSQELGQGRETQY
TRBV7-9	TRBJ2-5	ASSNLGQKETQY
TRBV19	TRBJ1-1	ASRAQVLNTEAF
TRBV7-9	TRBJ2-3	ASSLAAASGLTDTQY
TRBV27	TRBJ1-2	ASRFRTGAYGYT
TRBV2	TRBJ1-6	ASSYGQANSPLH
TRBV7-6	TRBJ2-2	ASSSPRSGSNTGELF
TRBV5-1	TRBJ1-1	ASTALTGAISEAF
TRBV6-5	TRBJ2-7	ASSLGTTYEQY
TRBV6-2/TRBV6-3	TRBJ2-3	ASSYDRGRGAHTSTDTQY
TRBV3-1/TRBV3-2	TRBJ2-7	ASSQVGGGAFYEQY
TRBV9	TRBJ1-2	ASSVADTPNYGYT
TRBV20-1	TRBJ2-3	SASRSGLSSDTQY
TRBV7-2	TRBJ2-3	ASSVSGGASDTQY
TRBV7-6	TRBJ2-1	ASSLERGRSYNEQF
TRBV5-6	TRBJ2-5	ASSYDRVEETQY
TRBV6-4	TRBJ2-3	ASSETLAGGTDTQY
TRBV10-3	TRBJ2-5	AISKSYSGGGFETQY
TRBV29-1	TRBJ2-3	SVIPRGTDTQY
TRBV9	TRBJ2-5	ASSVATQVGETQY
TRBV12-3/TRBV12-4	TRBJ1-5	ASSSGGGQPQH
TRBV6-2/TRBV6-3	TRBJ2-4	ASSYQPGTRHY
TRBV28	TRBJ2-7	ASSLLPGQGNSYEQY
TRBV5-1	TRBJ2-7	ASSLATGQGAQSYEQY
TRBV6-5	TRBJ1-6	ASSPGLGASPLH
TRBV15	TRBJ2-7	ATSRPGTGYEQY
TRBV6-2/TRBV6-3	TRBJ2-3	ASSRHQGTGFVADTQY
TRBV29-1	TRBJ1-2	SARQGAKANYGYT
TRBV7-3	TRBJ2-1	ASSSRVAGGLDEQF
TRBV20-1	TRBJ1-4	SASGRDEKLF
TRBV6-2/TRBV6-3	TRBJ2-7	ASSYSLTGIPHEQY
TRBV7-2	TRBJ2-5	ASSLIGKLAGGRETQY
TRBV3-1/TRBV3-2	TRBJ2-7	ASSRQRSYEQY
TRBV27	TRBJ1-6	ASSFTGTNSPLH